This T cell receptor (beta chain) was captured in a study of CXCR3-negative and CXCR3-positive naive CD8 T cells. The germline V gene encodes CDR1 KGHSH and CDR2 LQKENI. The CDR3 totals 17 residues. Naive CD8+ T cells were CD45RO-CCR7+CD27+CD95-. TRB cDNA was prepared as libraries by UMI-labeled 5' RACE. TCRdb reprocessed the 5' RACE reads, with one entry per CDR3 protein and no DNA. The sample data list about 60,000 distinct CDR3 sequences. Findings and caveats of the study: Surface CD5 looked about the same in the naive subsets, so the authors worked out TCR strength from TRB CDR3 properties. When CXCR3-positive naive cells were set against CXCR3-negative naive cells, the former had more hydrophobic TRB CDR3s.

Notes on this clonotype: As yet, its antigen is unknown.

This chain joins TRBV18 and TRBJ1-5. This sequence originates from a human donor in good health. Some clones in this sample may be carry-over from other donors' samples. Sample: naive CXCR3+ CD8+ T cells from blood. Subset specified: CD45RO-CCR7+CD27+CD95- naive CD8+ T cells expressing CXCR3 (TNR3+). The CDR3 is CASSPFGTAVSNQPQHF.